This is a list of T cell receptor beta chains from one sample in a study of CD8 T cells in ankylosing spondylitis. TCRdb reprocessed the 5' RACE reads via MiXCR and lists one record per CDR3 protein. The data hold 250,000 to 300,000 distinct CDR3 sequences, with roughly 20% observed a single time. The sequencing input was blood, either unsorted or a sorted T cell fraction (not recorded which). Receptor source: a male donor with ankylosing spondylitis or in good health (not recorded which). The CDR3 runs from the conserved cysteine through the conserved F or W. A D gene is named only where the DNA matches it firmly. Clone size appears in some rows only: once, few, many, or a class for an expanded clone.

j_call clone_size v_call d_call cdr3_nt cdr3_aa
TRBJ2-2 few TRBV12-3/TRBV12-4 NA TGTGCCAGCAGTTTACTAGGGCTCGGGGAGCTGTTTTTT CASSLLGLGELFF
TRBJ2-5 NA TRBV12-3/TRBV12-4 TRBD1 TGTGCCAGCAGTTTAGTGGCGACAGGGCAAGAGACCCAGTACTTC CASSLVATGQETQYF
TRBJ2-5 many TRBV12-3/TRBV12-4 TRBD1 TGTGCCAGCAGCAGACAGGGGGCAAGCCAAGAGACCCAGTACTTC CASSRQGASQETQYF
TRBJ2-2 NA TRBV7-6 NA TGTGCCAGCAGCACCCCCGAGGGGACGCTCGGGGAGCTGTTTTTT CASSTPEGTLGELFF
TRBJ2-5 few TRBV5-4 NA TGTGCCAGCAGCGGGACGGGGGAGACCCAGTACTTC CASSGTGETQYF
TRBJ1-4 many TRBV4-1 NA TGCGCCAGCAGCCAAGTCAAGGGGGCTAATGAAAAACTGTTTTTT CASSQVKGANEKLFF
TRBJ2-5 NA TRBV5-1 TRBD2 TGCGCCAGCAGCTTGGTATCTTCGGGAGGAGAGACCCAGTACTTC CASSLVSSGGETQYF
TRBJ2-3 NA TRBV6-1 NA TGTGCCAGCAGTGAAGGGGGACATAGCACAGATACGCAGTATTTT CASSEGGHSTDTQYF
TRBJ1-6 many TRBV7-3 TRBD1 TGTGCCAGCAGCTCAGCAGGGGGGGTTGGTTCACCCCTCCACTTT CASSSAGGVGSPLHF
TRBJ2-3 NA TRBV7-9 TRBD1 TGTGCCAGCAGCTTAGAGAAGGGACAGAGCACAGATACGCAGTATTTT CASSLEKGQSTDTQYF
TRBJ1-1 few TRBV6-2/TRBV6-3 NA TGTGCCAGCAGAACCCCAGGGGCGGAAGCTTTCTTT CASRTPGAEAFF
TRBJ2-2 NA TRBV6-5 TRBD1 TGTGCCAGCAGTTACTCCCCCGACAGGGCGAACACCGGGGAGCTGTTTTTT CASSYSPDRANTGELFF
TRBJ1-2 few TRBV28 NA TGTGCCAGCAGTTACGTTTATGGCTACACCTTC CASSYVYGYTF
TRBJ2-3 many TRBV15 NA TGTGCCACCAGCAGGGCACAGGGAATCGATACGCAGTATTTT CATSRAQGIDTQYF
TRBJ1-1 NA TRBV18 NA TGTGCCAGCTCACCACCGAGGAGGCACGTTGGCACTGAAGCTTTCTTT CASSPPRRHVGTEAFF
TRBJ2-5 NA TRBV28 NA TGTGCCAGCAGTTGGCAGGGGCGGGAGACCCAGTACTTC CASSWQGRETQYF
TRBJ2-3 once TRBV9 NA TGTGCCAGCAGCGGCCCCCCTGACGGCGCAGATACGCAGTATTTT CASSGPPDGADTQYF
TRBJ2-3 NA TRBV7-3 NA TGTGCCAGCAGCTCGGGGAGAGGGGATACGCAGTATTTT CASSSGRGDTQYF
TRBJ2-5 NA TRBV7-8 NA TGTGCCAGCAGCCGAGAGATCGGGGAAGAGACCCAGTACTTC CASSREIGEETQYF
TRBJ2-3 few TRBV4-2 TRBD2 TGTGCCAGCAGCCAAGCTGGACTAGGTGACACAGATACGCAGTATTTT CASSQAGLGDTDTQYF
TRBJ2-3 few TRBV3-1 NA TGTGCCAGCAGCCAAGATATAACGCAGTATTTT CASSQDITQYF
TRBJ2-1 few TRBV3-1 NA TGTGCCAGCAGATTCAACAATGAGCAGTTCTTC CASRFNNEQFF
TRBJ1-2 NA TRBV20-1 TRBD1 TGCAGTGCTAGAGATAGGGACAGGGGGCACTCTGGCTACACCTTC CSARDRDRGHSGYTF
TRBJ1-4 many TRBV27 NA TGTGCCAGCAGTAGAGGGGGAACGAATGAAAAACTGTTTTTT CASSRGGTNEKLFF
TRBJ2-1 NA TRBV20-1 TRBD2 TGCAGTGCTATGACTAGCGGAAATTACAATGAGCAGTTCTTC CSAMTSGNYNEQFF
TRBJ2-5 NA TRBV24-1 NA TGTGCCACCAGTGACAACCGTTACGGGGAGACCCAGTACTTC CATSDNRYGETQYF
TRBJ2-5 few TRBV12-3/TRBV12-4 NA TGTGCCAGCACCCAAGGTTCTCGGGGTTTCACCGGGGAGACCCAGTACTTC CASTQGSRGFTGETQYF
TRBJ1-2 NA TRBV28 TRBD1 TGTGCCATCCCTCCCGGGACAGCAGACCGAAACTATGGCTACACCTTC CAIPPGTADRNYGYTF
TRBJ1-1 many TRBV20-1 NA TGCAGTGCTAGAGATCTGGGGACTGAAGCTTTCTTT CSARDLGTEAFF
TRBJ2-1 NA TRBV25-1 NA TGTGCCAGCAGTGAGCCGGGGCGGGGGCGCAATGAGCAGTTCTTC CASSEPGRGRNEQFF
TRBJ1-1 NA TRBV7-6 NA TGTGCCAGCACCATATCGGCAGGGCGGAACACTGAAGCTTTCTTT CASTISAGRNTEAFF
TRBJ2-3 NA TRBV10-1 NA TGCGCCAGCAGCGATGGGGTTGTGCAGGGTTCAGATACGCAGTATTTT CASSDGVVQGSDTQYF
TRBJ2-3 many TRBV29-1 NA TGCAGCTCTAAAAGGGGGACCACTAGCACAGATACGCAGTATTTT CSSKRGTTSTDTQYF
TRBJ1-5 NA TRBV20-1 TRBD1 TGCAGTGCCCTAGGACAGGCTTATAGCAATCAGCCCCAGCATTTT CSALGQAYSNQPQHF
TRBJ2-1 NA TRBV28 TRBD2 TGTGCCAGCAGTTTTGCTAGCGGGAGGGTCAATGAGCAGTTCTTC CASSFASGRVNEQFF
TRBJ2-2 NA TRBV6-6 NA TGTGCCAGCAAAGAGGTTGGCACCGGGGAGCTGTTTTTT CASKEVGTGELFF
TRBJ2-5 few TRBV20-1 NA TGCAGTGCTAGAGGGATAGGCCCCCAAGAGACCCAGTACTTC CSARGIGPQETQYF
TRBJ1-6 many TRBV21-1 NA TGTGCCAGCAGCAAAGAACGGGGGTATTCACCCCTCCACTTT CASSKERGYSPLHF
TRBJ1-2 few TRBV5-5 NA TGTGCCAGCAGCTTGGAAATGGGGCGCGACTATGGCTACACCTTC CASSLEMGRDYGYTF
TRBJ2-1 NA TRBV29-1 NA TGCAGCGGGCTCCATTATGAGCAGTTCTTC CSGLHYEQFF